This T cell receptor beta chain was recovered during a study of T cells in women clearing cervical HPV infection. Points from the study as a whole: Associations may precede or follow infection; HPV-specific or memory T cells were not isolated.

The CDR3 runs to 13 residues. CDR1 SGHAT and CDR2 FQDESV come from the germline V gene (reference sequence). Concerning this clone: Its antigen remains unknown. The read ends 3 residues early relative to the CDR3; the germline J gene fills the gap.

Genomic DNA, averaging around 1,200 ng per sample, yielded TCR beta CDR3 via immunoSEQ. TCRdb's table, derived via immunoSEQ multiplex PCR, lists solely in-frame clones and lacks some. The sample totals some 30,000 clones; its top ten clones hold 3% to 4%. Sequencing was carried out using blood buffy coat. The J gene is TRBJ2-6, the V gene TRBV11-1; 7 bases are shared with TRBD1. The sequence was obtained from a woman between 18 and 75 years old with a cervical HPV16 infection that either progressed to CIN3+ or cleared (not recorded which). The part of the CDR3 DNA that was read is TGTGCCAGCAGCGGGGGACAGCCATATGTC. This encodes CASSGGQPYV. The whole CDR3 sequence is CASSGGQPYVLTF.